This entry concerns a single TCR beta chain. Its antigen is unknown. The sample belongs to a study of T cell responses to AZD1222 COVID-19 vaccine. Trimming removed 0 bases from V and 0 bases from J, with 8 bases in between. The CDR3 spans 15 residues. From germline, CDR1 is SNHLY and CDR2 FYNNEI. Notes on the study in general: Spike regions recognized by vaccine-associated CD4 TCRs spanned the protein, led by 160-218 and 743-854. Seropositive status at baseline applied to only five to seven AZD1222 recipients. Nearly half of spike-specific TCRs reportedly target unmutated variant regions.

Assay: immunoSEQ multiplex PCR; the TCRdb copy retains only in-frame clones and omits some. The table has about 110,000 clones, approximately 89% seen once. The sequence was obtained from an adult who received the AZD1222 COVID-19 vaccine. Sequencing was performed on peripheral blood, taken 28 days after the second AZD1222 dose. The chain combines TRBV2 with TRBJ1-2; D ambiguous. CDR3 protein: CASSEAGGTNYGYTF. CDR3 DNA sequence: TGTGCCAGCAGTGAAGCTGGCGGGACTAACTATGGCTACACCTTC.